The present T cell receptor beta chain was sequenced within a study of human T cells and chemical hapten exposure. Germline V CDR1 and CDR2: MDHEN, SYDVKM. The CDR3 contains 13 residues. J lost 6 bases, V lost 4 bases, and 2 bases had no gene match. Specified time point: patch test 1, 2 weeks after DPC sensitization. Treatment denoted: therapeutic diphenylcyclopropenone sensitization with weekly scalp DPC. TCRdb fed the RACE reads into MiXCR, producing one record per CDR3 protein. Of approximately 100,000 distinct CDR3 sequences listed, 8% to 13% were seen once; the top ten hold 3% to 4%. This clonotype showed up many times.

This clonotype originated in a woman between 40 and 50 years old with alopecia areata. Some clones in this sample may be carry-over from other donors' samples. The material was whole blood, obtained in connection with sensitization to the hapten diphenylcyclopropenone (DPC). This chain connects TRBV28 to TRBJ2-3; 9 bases map to TRBD2. The CDR3 spells CASSSAGGDTQYF. The CDR3 DNA follows: TGTGCCAGCAGTTCGGCGGGAGGGGATACGCAGTATTTT.